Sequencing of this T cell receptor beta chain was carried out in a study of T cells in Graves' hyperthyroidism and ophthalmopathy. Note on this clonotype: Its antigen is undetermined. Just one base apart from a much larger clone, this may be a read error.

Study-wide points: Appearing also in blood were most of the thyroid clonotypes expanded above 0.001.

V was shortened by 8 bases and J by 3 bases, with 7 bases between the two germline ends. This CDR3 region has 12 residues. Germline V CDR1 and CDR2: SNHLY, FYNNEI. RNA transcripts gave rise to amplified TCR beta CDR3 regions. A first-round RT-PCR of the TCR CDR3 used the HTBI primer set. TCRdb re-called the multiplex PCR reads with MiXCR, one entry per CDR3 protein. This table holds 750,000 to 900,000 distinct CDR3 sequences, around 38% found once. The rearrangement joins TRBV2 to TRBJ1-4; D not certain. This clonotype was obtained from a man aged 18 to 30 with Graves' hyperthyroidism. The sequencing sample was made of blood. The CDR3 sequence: CASHAPNEKLFF. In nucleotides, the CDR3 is TGTGCCAGCCATGCGCCTAATGAAAAACTGTTTTTT.